The entry below gives a single TCR beta chain sequence along with its context. Its antigen remains unidentified. TCRB transcripts that were expressed got sequenced, as all of the isolated RNA had been reverse transcribed. TCRdb's copy holds only in-frame clones and misses some; the assay was immunoSEQ multiplex PCR. The profile shows approximately 100,000 clones, 30% to 40% of them singletons. Sorted populations were all over 95% pure. The data originate from a study of beta chain features in type 1 diabetes. Study-level findings and limits: The study found moderately but significantly shorter TCRB CDR3s in all four CD4+ subsets of Type 1 diabetes patients. Whether HLA type affects TCRB rearrangement stayed undetermined in the present work.

The CDR3 spans 14 residues. Trimming stripped 0 bases from V and 2 bases from J, with 11 bases between. The germline V gene has CDR1 GTSNPN and CDR2 SVGIG (reference sequence). The clonotype comes from a woman aged 18-30 years in good health. The chain couples TRBV30 to TRBJ2-7; possibly TRBD1 for D (6 bases). Input material: stem cell memory CD4+ T cells from blood. This chain's CDR3 is CAWSVKGVPYEQYF. CDR3 nucleotides: TGTGCCTGGAGTGTAAAGGGGGTTCCCTACGAGCAGTACTTC.